One sample yielded the 21 T cell receptor beta chains listed below, sequenced in a study of identical twins. From the 5' RACE reads, TCRdb called clonotypes with MiXCR, one entry per CDR3 protein. The sample has 430,000 or so distinct CDR3 sequences, less than 25% seen once. The same data also contributed to another study, on T cells expressing NK-cell markers.

Sequenced input: CD4+ T cells sorted from blood. The origin of the receptors is a woman under 30 in good health.

V gene TRBV20-1 combines with J gene TRBJ2-3, with 9 bases identical to TRBD2. The CDR3 is 16 amino acids. V shed 0 bases and J 2 bases; nucleotides not matched to a gene: 6. CDR1 DFQATT and CDR2 SNEGSKA come from the germline V gene (reference sequence). CDR3 DNA sequence: TGCAGTGCTAGAGATCGGCGGGAGGGCCCCACAGATACGCAGTATTTT. It specifies CSARDRREGPTDTQYF.

The chain links TRBV7-2 to TRBJ2-2; D could derive from TRBD1 or TRBD2 (5 bases each). Germline V gives CDR1 SGHTA, CDR2 FQGNSA. Trimming removed 2 bases from V and 2 bases from J, with 9 bases in between. This CDR3 region has 15 residues. The CDR3 region is CASSLLGRNTGELFF. For the CDR3, the DNA is TGTGCCAGCAGCTTATTGGGACGCAACACCGGGGAGCTGTTTTTT.

This clonotype was recorded a few times. The V call is TRBV27, the J call TRBJ2-5, with D possibly being TRBD2 (6 bases). Trimming pared 4 bases from V and 4 bases from J, leaving 7 bases between. This CDR3 has 12 residues. Germline V gene data show CDR1 as MNHEY and CDR2 as SMNVEV (reference sequence). The CDR3 DNA is TGTGCCAGCAGTTGGCGGGGAGAGACCCAGTACTTC. Amino acids: CASSWRGETQYF.

This clonotype was seen more than once but under ten times. The V and J genes are TRBV12-3 or TRBV12-4 and TRBJ1-5; D not certain. V gave up 1 base and J gave up 4 bases, with 8 bases separating them. This CDR3 region has 14 residues. CDR3 nucleotide sequence: TGTGCCAGCAGTTTAGTATCGATAAATCAGCCCCAGCATTTT. Translation gives CASSLVSINQPQHF.

The chain links TRBV5-1 to TRBJ1-1, with TRBD1 as a possible D gene (5 bases). Germline V gene sequence: CDR1 SGHRS, CDR2 YFSETQ. V lost 0 bases and J lost 7, with 7 bases in between. This CDR3 spans 12 amino acids. The CDR3 spells CASSLGTYEAFF. The CDR3 DNA follows: TGCGCCAGCAGCTTGGGGACATATGAAGCTTTCTTT.

The genes are TRBV6-5 and TRBJ1-1; unclear D gene. V was cut by 2 bases and J by 4 bases, with 14 bases left in between. This CDR3 is built from 15 residues. Germline V CDR1 and CDR2: MNHEY, SVGAGI. The DNA of the CDR3 is TGTGCCAGCAGTTACGACGTCAGGATGGGCACTGAAGCTTTCTTT. It encodes CASSYDVRMGTEAFF.

This chain uses TRBV29-1 with TRBJ2-4, with D hard to call. V lost 4 bases and J lost 2, with 3 bases in between. This CDR3 contains 11 residues. Per the germline V gene, CDR1 is SQVTM and CDR2 is ANQGSEA. CDR3 protein: CSVVPKNIQYF. CDR3 sequence (DNA): TGCAGCGTTGTCCCCAAAAACATTCAGTACTTC.

This clonotype has at least ten counts. V is TRBV12-3 or TRBV12-4 and J is TRBJ2-1; D is unclear. V was cut by 6 bases and J by 5 bases, with 8 bases left in between. The CDR3 has 12 residues. The CDR3 bases are TGTGCCAGCAGGTTAAATAACAATGAGCAGTTCTTC. Translating gives CASRLNNNEQFF.

The chain recombines TRBV5-6 with TRBJ2-3; D is unresolved. V shed 3 bases and J shed 6 bases, with 5 bases lying between them. In germline, CDR1 is SGHDT, CDR2 YYEEEE. The CDR3 contains 11 residues. The CDR3 loop reads CASSSPDTQYF. The CDR3 nucleotides read TGTGCCAGCAGCTCGCCGGATACGCAGTATTTT.

The J gene is TRBJ1-5, the V gene TRBV9, with a weak D call TRBD1 (5 bases). The CDR3 sequence is 15 residues long. V was shortened by 3 bases and J by 2 bases, with 12 bases between the two germline ends. Germline V gene lookup returns CDR1 SGDLS and CDR2 YYNGEE. The CDR3 sequence: CASSAGLGGNQPQHF. The DNA of the CDR3 is TGTGCCAGCAGCGCCGGTTTAGGGGGCAATCAGCCCCAGCATTTT.

This clonotype appeared once. The rearrangement joins TRBV10-3 to TRBJ2-3, with D possibly TRBD1 on 5 matching bases. The V and J ends lost 6 bases and 2 bases respectively, with 18 bases between them. Per the germline V gene, CDR1 is ENHRY and CDR2 is SYGVKD. The CDR3 contains 16 residues. This CDR3 reads CAIRKNRGHHTDTQYF. CDR3 DNA: TGTGCCATCAGGAAGAACCGAGGACACCACACAGATACGCAGTATTTT.

V and J are TRBV3-1 and TRBJ2-1; no definite D call. Per the germline V gene, CDR1 is LGHDT and CDR2 is YNNKEL (reference sequence). The CDR3 is 16 residues long. The V end lost 0 bases, the J end lost 13 bases, and 22 bases lay between the germline ends. CDR3 nucleotides: TGTGCCAGCAGCCAAGAAGTAAAGGACGGTGTGGGGTGTCAGTTCTTC. Translation: CASSQEVKDGVGCQFF.

The CDR3 spells CSARGQQGTEAFF. CDR3 nucleotides: TGCAGTGCCCGGGGACAGCAAGGAACTGAAGCTTTCTTT. The genes are TRBV20-1 and TRBJ1-1, with 7 positions matching TRBD1. The V segment lost 6 bases and the J segment 5 bases; nucleotides outside the gene matches: 9. CDR3 length: 13 amino acids. Germline loops: CDR1 DFQATT, CDR2 SNEGSKA (reference sequence).

This clonotype came up a few times. The rearrangement joins TRBV20-1 to TRBJ2-2; weak D call: TRBD1 (6 bases). Per germline, CDR1 DFQATT and CDR2 SNEGSKA (reference sequence). The germline V and J ends were trimmed by 6 bases and 4 bases, with 12 bases remaining between them. The CDR3 totals 13 residues. CDR3 in DNA: TGCAGTGCCCCGGGACACCTCACCGGGGAGCTGTTTTTT. This sequence encodes CSAPGHLTGELFF.

This clonotype was recorded a few times. The gene calls are TRBV18 and TRBJ2-3; D uncertain. This CDR3 has 13 amino acids. Trimming shortened V by 5 bases and J by 4 bases, and 10 bases separated the two germline ends. Germline V gives CDR1 KGHSH, CDR2 LQKENI. Here the CDR3 reads CASSEHPPDTQYF. CDR3 bases: TGTGCCAGCTCAGAACATCCCCCAGATACGCAGTATTTT.

This clonotype was seen only once. V and J are TRBV5-1 and TRBJ2-1; D is ambiguous. Germline V lookup: CDR1 SGHRS, CDR2 YFSETQ. This CDR3 contains 15 residues. The ends were cut back, 4 bases at V and 10 bases at J, with 21 bases in the middle. This CDR3 reads CASSPRSWDASEQFF. CDR3 DNA sequence: TGCGCCAGCAGCCCGCGCTCCTGGGATGCCTCGGAGCAGTTCTTC.

This clonotype was seen a single time. CDR3 in DNA: TGTGCCAGCAGTGCACCCGGGACAGGGAACTATGGCTACACCTTC. Its protein product is CASSAPGTGNYGYTF. The chain has TRBV12-3 or TRBV12-4 and TRBJ1-2, with 9 positions matching TRBD1. The CDR3 has 15 residues. V trimming: 5 bases; J trimming: 2 bases; junction bases outside the gene matches: 6.

This clonotype has just a few counts. The chain is built from TRBV6-2 or TRBV6-3 and TRBJ1-2, with 7 bases fitting TRBD1. The CDR3 runs 15 residues. Germline loops: CDR1 MNHEY, CDR2 SVGEGT. V lost 6 bases, J lost 3 bases, and 10 bases stayed unmatched. CDR3 in amino acids: CASRPLTTGYYGYTF. Written as DNA, the CDR3 is TGTGCCAGCAGACCACTTACGACAGGGTACTATGGCTACACCTTC.

The rearrangement links TRBV7-8 to TRBJ2-1; D not resolved. The CDR3 loop spans 13 amino acids. CDR1 and CDR2 from the germline V gene are SGHVS and FQNEAQ. The germline V and J ends were trimmed by 1 base and 9 bases, with 10 bases remaining between them. CDR3 region: CASSLDVIGEQFF. For the CDR3, the DNA is TGTGCCAGCAGCTTAGACGTTATTGGTGAGCAGTTCTTC.

This clonotype was counted many times. The chain links TRBV12-3 or TRBV12-4 to TRBJ2-7; 8 bases align to TRBD1. Trimming removed 4 bases from V and 0 bases from J; junction bases left unmatched: 5. The CDR3 has 15 residues. The CDR3 region has the DNA TGTGCCAGCAGTTCGACCGGGACAGGCTCCTACGAGCAGTACTTC. It specifies CASSSTGTGSYEQYF.

This rearrangement joins TRBV28 to TRBJ2-3; 8 bases align to TRBD2. The CDR3 has 16 residues. V lost 3 bases, J lost 3 bases, and 8 bases stayed unmatched. Germline V gene sequence: CDR1 MDHEN, CDR2 SYDVKM. Here the CDR3 reads CASSLVRAGGTDTQYF. DNA for the CDR3: TGTGCCAGCAGTTTGGTGCGCGCGGGGGGAACAGATACGCAGTATTTT.